This is a list of T cell receptor beta chains from one sample in a study of blood T cell repertoires in COVID-19. Sequencing used immunoSEQ multiplex PCR; TCRdb keeps in-frame clones, though not all of them. The table includes around 160,000 clones, more than 75% detected once. Sequenced material: peripheral blood. These receptors came from a man younger than 30 with acute or convalescent COVID-19. CDR3s include the opening cysteine and the closing phenylalanine or tryptophan.

V gene: TRBV2
J gene: TRBJ1-2
CDR3 protein: CASGTAYGYTF

V gene: TRBV9
J gene: TRBJ1-2
CDR3 protein: CASSSGWALPEGGYTF

V gene: TRBV27
J gene: TRBJ1-2
CDR3 protein: CASRGRDRGTNYGYTF

V gene: TRBV30
J gene: TRBJ1-1
CDR3 protein: CAWSSARGAFF

V gene: TRBV9
J gene: TRBJ2-7
CDR3 protein: CASSDGPAEVSEQYF

V gene: TRBV30
J gene: TRBJ2-7
CDR3 protein: CAWSVPPRQVHPYEQYF

V gene: TRBV7-9
J gene: TRBJ1-1
CDR3 protein: CASSPQVGNTEAFF

V gene: TRBV6-5
J gene: TRBJ2-3
CDR3 protein: CASKDRLLRDTQYF

V gene: TRBV30
J gene: TRBJ1-1
CDR3 protein: CAWSVRGPNTEAFF

V gene: TRBV27
J gene: TRBJ1-6
CDR3 protein: CASAQTVANSPLHF

V gene: TRBV11-3
J gene: TRBJ2-2
CDR3 protein: CASSQGVNTGELFF

V gene: TRBV19
J gene: TRBJ1-4
CDR3 protein: CASSKTGGSGKLFF

V gene: TRBV19
J gene: TRBJ1-4
CDR3 protein: CASRFGQGTATNEKLFF

V gene: TRBV4-1
J gene: TRBJ1-2
CDR3 protein: CASSQDRDRVSRNYGYTF

V gene: TRBV7-2
J gene: TRBJ2-5
CDR3 protein: CASSSPGRWETQYF

V gene: TRBV30
J gene: TRBJ1-6
CDR3 protein: CAWSVTRQGNSPLHF

V gene: TRBV5-4
J gene: TRBJ2-7
CDR3 protein: CASSLRSADGDEQYF

V gene: TRBV2
J gene: TRBJ1-6
CDR3 protein: CASKDSDNSPLHF

V gene: TRBV5-8
J gene: TRBJ2-1
CDR3 protein: CASSYSGTSYYNEQFF

V gene: TRBV9
J gene: TRBJ2-3
CDR3 protein: CASSARLGEDTQYF

V gene: TRBV7-6
J gene: TRBJ1-6
CDR3 protein: CASSLVPRGRIVSPLHF

V gene: TRBV19
J gene: TRBJ2-7
CDR3 protein: CASSINRGGEQYF

V gene: TRBV6-6
J gene: TRBJ2-1
CDR3 protein: CASRNPGLTNEQFF

V gene: TRBV24-1
J gene: TRBJ2-1
CDR3 protein: CATSAAGTGDSFYNEQFF

V gene: TRBV2
J gene: TRBJ1-2
CDR3 protein: CASRGQGSGYTF

V gene: TRBV27
J gene: TRBJ2-1
CDR3 protein: CASTPRPPGQVGGEQFF

V gene: TRBV27
J gene: TRBJ1-2
CDR3 protein: CASSFVVVGQEYGYTF

V gene: TRBV14
J gene: TRBJ2-7
CDR3 protein: CASSQGSGRIYEQYF

V gene: TRBV3-1/TRBV3-2
J gene: TRBJ2-7
CDR3 protein: CASSQPKPGTGSYEQYF

V gene: TRBV9
J gene: TRBJ1-2
CDR3 protein: CASSAVGVTGSGYTF

V gene: TRBV7-2
J gene: TRBJ1-5
CDR3 protein: CASSLAREQPQHF

V gene: TRBV7-9
J gene: TRBJ1-1
CDR3 protein: CASSSGVTAPKGAFF

V gene: TRBV7-9
J gene: TRBJ2-5
CDR3 protein: CASSVLLAGGKETQYF

V gene: TRBV3-1/TRBV3-2
J gene: TRBJ1-2
CDR3 protein: CASSQEWGRGWDGYTF

V gene: TRBV12-3/TRBV12-4
J gene: TRBJ1-5
CDR3 protein: CASSPINPGPQHF

V gene: TRBV7-9
J gene: TRBJ2-5
CDR3 protein: CASSNPETQYF

V gene: TRBV7-8
J gene: TRBJ2-7
CDR3 protein: CASSLMGGQGVEQYF

V gene: TRBV7-9
J gene: TRBJ2-7
CDR3 protein: CASSLVGLTYEQYF

V gene: TRBV30
J gene: TRBJ1-2
CDR3 protein: CAWRGHSNYGYTF

V gene: TRBV27
J gene: TRBJ1-2
CDR3 protein: CASSLSHIAGYTF

V gene: TRBV6-5
J gene: TRBJ1-5
CDR3 protein: CASQGNSNQPQHF

V gene: TRBV7-6
J gene: TRBJ2-1
CDR3 protein: CASSLGPSQGARDEQFF

V gene: TRBV30
J gene: TRBJ1-6
CDR3 protein: CAWSVRGQGGVSPLHF

V gene: TRBV9
J gene: TRBJ2-3
CDR3 protein: CASSVGPEDTQYF

V gene: TRBV18
J gene: TRBJ1-5
CDR3 protein: CASSLGQLLNQPQHF

V gene: TRBV5-4
J gene: TRBJ2-3
CDR3 protein: CASSSRTGVVAGGVGDTQYF

V gene: TRBV5-1
J gene: TRBJ2-6
CDR3 protein: CASSADRGLTGANVLTF

V gene: TRBV6-5
J gene: TRBJ2-7
CDR3 protein: CASMGRVYGEQYF

V gene: TRBV5-1
J gene: TRBJ2-6
CDR3 protein: CASSLTPDFSGANVLTF

V gene: TRBV15
J gene: TRBJ2-1
CDR3 protein: CATSRVGSGGNEQFF